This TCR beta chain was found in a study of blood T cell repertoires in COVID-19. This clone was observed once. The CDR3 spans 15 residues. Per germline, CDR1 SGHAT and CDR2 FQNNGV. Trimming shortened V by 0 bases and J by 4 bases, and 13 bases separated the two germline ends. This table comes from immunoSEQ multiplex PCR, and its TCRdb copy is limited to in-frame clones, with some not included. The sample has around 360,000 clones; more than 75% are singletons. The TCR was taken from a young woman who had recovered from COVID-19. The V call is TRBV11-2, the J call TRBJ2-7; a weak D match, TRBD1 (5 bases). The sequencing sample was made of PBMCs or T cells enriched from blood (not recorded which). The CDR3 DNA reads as TGTGCCAGCAGCTTAGATCTAAGGGGCCCGTACGAGCAGTACTTC. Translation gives CASSLDLRGPYEQYF.